The rows below give T cell receptor beta chains drawn from one sample of a study of blood T cell repertoires in COVID-19. Some clones are missing from TCRdb's copy, which holds only in-frame ones; the method was immunoSEQ multiplex PCR. The data show roughly 110,000 clones, around 85% seen once. Sequencing was done on a sample of peripheral blood. The receptor source for this set is a woman aged 60-70 years with COVID-19, enrolled during active disease. Each CDR3 is given with its conserved first and last residue. Fields, in order: V gene, D gene, clone size, J gene, CDR3 DNA, CDR3 protein. D genes are given only for firm matches. Size is stated for part of the rows, as once, few or many counts, or as a class when the clone is expanded.

V gene: TRBV4-3
D gene: TRBD1
clone size: -
J gene: TRBJ2-5
CDR3 DNA: TGCGCCAGCAGCCAAGGACAGGGGAAAGAGACCCAGTACTTC
CDR3 protein: CASSQGQGKETQYF

V gene: TRBV5-1
D gene: TRBD2
clone size: -
J gene: TRBJ2-3
CDR3 DNA: TGCGCCAGCAGCAGGACGACTAGCGGGGGGAATACAGATACGCAGTATTTT
CDR3 protein: CASSRTTSGGNTDTQYF

V gene: TRBV2
D gene: -
clone size: once
J gene: TRBJ1-2
CDR3 DNA: TGTGCCAGCAGTGAATCTGAGGGCTCGTACGGCTACACCTTC
CDR3 protein: CASSESEGSYGYTF

V gene: TRBV7-3
D gene: -
clone size: -
J gene: TRBJ2-1
CDR3 DNA: TGTGCCAGCAGCTTAACGGCGGGCCCTTACAATGAGCAGTTCTTC
CDR3 protein: CASSLTAGPYNEQFF

V gene: TRBV7-9
D gene: -
clone size: -
J gene: TRBJ1-1
CDR3 DNA: TGTGCCAGCAGCTTGAGGCAACTATCCCTCCTGAGGAACACTGAAGCTTTCTTT
CDR3 protein: CASSLRQLSLLRNTEAFF

V gene: TRBV18
D gene: -
clone size: -
J gene: TRBJ2-7
CDR3 DNA: TGTGCCAGCTCATCGGAGGGGGGGCGCGAGCAGTACTTC
CDR3 protein: CASSSEGGREQYF

V gene: TRBV11-1
D gene: -
clone size: -
J gene: TRBJ2-5
CDR3 DNA: TGTGCCAGCAGCTTACCAGCAGGGAGGACGGAGACCCAGTACTTC
CDR3 protein: CASSLPAGRTETQYF

V gene: TRBV5-4
D gene: TRBD2
clone size: -
J gene: TRBJ2-1
CDR3 DNA: TGTGCCAGCAGCTTGGACGGGACTAGCGGCGATAACAATGAGCAGTTCTTC
CDR3 protein: CASSLDGTSGDNNEQFF

V gene: TRBV24-1
D gene: TRBD1
clone size: -
J gene: TRBJ2-7
CDR3 DNA: TGTGCCACCAGCGGGACAGGGCCGTCCTACGAGCAGTACTTC
CDR3 protein: CATSGTGPSYEQYF

V gene: TRBV6-6
D gene: TRBD1
clone size: -
J gene: TRBJ1-6
CDR3 DNA: TGTGCCAGCAGTTATCGGACAGGGGGGCTATCACCCCTCCACTTT
CDR3 protein: CASSYRTGGLSPLHF

V gene: TRBV2
D gene: TRBD2
clone size: -
J gene: TRBJ2-1
CDR3 DNA: TGTGCCAGCAGTTCGACTAGCGGGTTGTACAATGAGCAGTTCTTC
CDR3 protein: CASSSTSGLYNEQFF

V gene: TRBV30
D gene: -
clone size: -
J gene: TRBJ1-2
CDR3 DNA: TGTGCCTGGAATAGCAGGGGACGGGGCTACACCTTC
CDR3 protein: CAWNSRGRGYTF

V gene: TRBV3-1/TRBV3-2
D gene: TRBD1
clone size: -
J gene: TRBJ1-2
CDR3 DNA: TGTGCCAGCAGCGCCGGGACAGGGAAAAACTACTATGGCTACACCTTC
CDR3 protein: CASSAGTGKNYYGYTF

V gene: TRBV10-3
D gene: -
clone size: once
J gene: TRBJ1-5
CDR3 DNA: TGTGCCATCAGTGAGTCGGCAGGGGATCAGCCCCAGCATTTT
CDR3 protein: CAISESAGDQPQHF

V gene: TRBV5-4
D gene: TRBD2
clone size: few
J gene: TRBJ2-2
CDR3 DNA: TGTGCCAGCAGCTTGGTGATGGGGGGGGACACCGGGGAGCTGTTTTTT
CDR3 protein: CASSLVMGGDTGELFF

V gene: TRBV6-6
D gene: -
clone size: -
J gene: TRBJ1-1
CDR3 DNA: TGTGCCAGCAGTTACCCAGACACTGAAGCTTTCTTT
CDR3 protein: CASSYPDTEAFF

V gene: TRBV6-6
D gene: TRBD2
clone size: -
J gene: TRBJ2-7
CDR3 DNA: TGTGCCAGCAGTTACGTTGGCGGGGGACCCTACGAGCAGTACTTC
CDR3 protein: CASSYVGGGPYEQYF

V gene: TRBV5-4
D gene: TRBD2
clone size: -
J gene: TRBJ2-7
CDR3 DNA: TGTGCCAGCAGCCTGGTGAGCGGGGGGACCGAGCAGTACTTC
CDR3 protein: CASSLVSGGTEQYF

V gene: TRBV19
D gene: -
clone size: -
J gene: TRBJ1-1
CDR3 DNA: TGTGCCAGTAGCAGGGGTATCGGCACTGAAGCTTTCTTT
CDR3 protein: CASSRGIGTEAFF

V gene: TRBV11-2
D gene: TRBD2
clone size: -
J gene: TRBJ2-3
CDR3 DNA: TGTGCCAGCAGCCTTATGACGACTAGCGGGGTTAGAGATACGCAGTATTTT
CDR3 protein: CASSLMTTSGVRDTQYF

V gene: TRBV13
D gene: TRBD2
clone size: -
J gene: TRBJ2-2
CDR3 DNA: TGTGCCAGCAGCTTATTAGCGGGGACCGGGGAGCTGTTTTTT
CDR3 protein: CASSLLAGTGELFF

V gene: TRBV5-6
D gene: TRBD1
clone size: -
J gene: TRBJ1-1
CDR3 DNA: TGTGCCAGCAGCTTGGGGGGACAGGGAGTCACTGAAGCTTTCTTT
CDR3 protein: CASSLGGQGVTEAFF

V gene: TRBV30
D gene: TRBD1
clone size: -
J gene: TRBJ2-7
CDR3 DNA: TGTGCCTGGAATTCGGACAGGGGCTTTCCCTACGAGCAGTACTTC
CDR3 protein: CAWNSDRGFPYEQYF

V gene: TRBV5-1
D gene: TRBD1
clone size: once
J gene: TRBJ2-5
CDR3 DNA: TGCGCCAGCAGGCTGACAGGGGGCGCAGAGACCCAGTACTTC
CDR3 protein: CASRLTGGAETQYF

V gene: TRBV2
D gene: -
clone size: -
J gene: TRBJ1-4
CDR3 DNA: TGTGCCAGCAGTGAAGACAGGGCGGATGAAAAACTGTTTTTT
CDR3 protein: CASSEDRADEKLFF

V gene: TRBV18
D gene: TRBD2
clone size: -
J gene: TRBJ2-3
CDR3 DNA: TGTGCCAGCTCCAGAAGGGAGGGTGGTACAGATACGCAGTATTTT
CDR3 protein: CASSRREGGTDTQYF

V gene: TRBV27
D gene: -
clone size: -
J gene: TRBJ1-5
CDR3 DNA: TGTGCCAGCAGCCTATACCCCCCACGGGAGGGGGGGAATCAGCCCCAGCATTTT
CDR3 protein: CASSLYPPREGGNQPQHF

V gene: TRBV10-2
D gene: TRBD1
clone size: once
J gene: TRBJ1-2
CDR3 DNA: TGCGCCAGCAGTGAGACTACAGGGGCGTACTATGGCTACACCTTC
CDR3 protein: CASSETTGAYYGYTF

V gene: TRBV5-1
D gene: TRBD1
clone size: few
J gene: TRBJ1-4
CDR3 DNA: TGCGCCAGCAGCCCCGGGACAGGGGACAGTGGTGAAAAACTGTTTTTT
CDR3 protein: CASSPGTGDSGEKLFF

V gene: TRBV5-5
D gene: -
clone size: -
J gene: TRBJ1-1
CDR3 DNA: TGTGCCAGCAGATTAGACGGTAGGGGGAACACTGAAGCTTTCTTT
CDR3 protein: CASRLDGRGNTEAFF

V gene: TRBV7-9
D gene: TRBD1
clone size: -
J gene: TRBJ1-5
CDR3 DNA: TGTGCCAGCAGCTTATCGAGGACAGGCCCAGGCCAGCCCCAGCATTTT
CDR3 protein: CASSLSRTGPGQPQHF

V gene: TRBV6-5
D gene: TRBD1
clone size: -
J gene: TRBJ2-3
CDR3 DNA: TGTGCCAGCCGAAGACAGGGCTCAGATACGCAGTATTTT
CDR3 protein: CASRRQGSDTQYF

V gene: TRBV4-1
D gene: TRBD1
clone size: -
J gene: TRBJ2-7
CDR3 DNA: TGCGCCAGCAGCCAAGTAGGACAGGGCGGAAAGCAGTACTTC
CDR3 protein: CASSQVGQGGKQYF

V gene: TRBV6-5
D gene: TRBD1
clone size: once
J gene: TRBJ1-2
CDR3 DNA: TGTGCCAGCAGTTCCCACGTCCGGGACAGGGCCTATGGCTACACCTTC
CDR3 protein: CASSSHVRDRAYGYTF

V gene: TRBV9
D gene: -
clone size: -
J gene: TRBJ2-3
CDR3 DNA: TGTGCCAGCAGCGGGGGGTCCCGGGACTTGGATACGCAGTATTTT
CDR3 protein: CASSGGSRDLDTQYF

V gene: TRBV5-4
D gene: -
clone size: -
J gene: TRBJ1-2
CDR3 DNA: TGTGCCAGCAGCTTCTTGAACTATGGCTACACCTTC
CDR3 protein: CASSFLNYGYTF

V gene: TRBV11-1
D gene: -
clone size: -
J gene: TRBJ1-4
CDR3 DNA: TGTGCCAGCAGCCCGACGGGACTTGGAGAAAAACTGTTTTTT
CDR3 protein: CASSPTGLGEKLFF

V gene: TRBV27
D gene: -
clone size: -
J gene: TRBJ1-2
CDR3 DNA: TGTGCCAGCAGTCCAGGACTGGGATCCTATGGCTACACCTTC
CDR3 protein: CASSPGLGSYGYTF

V gene: TRBV5-6
D gene: -
clone size: -
J gene: TRBJ2-2
CDR3 DNA: TGTGCCAGCAGCCCTGAGACCGGGGAGCTGTTTTTT
CDR3 protein: CASSPETGELFF